A selection of T cell receptor beta chains follows, all from one sample in a study of cytomegalovirus exposure and HLA in healthy donors. Profiling relied on immunoSEQ multiplex PCR, and the TCRdb table lists in-frame clones only, not all of them. The sample has some 170,000 clones; 70% to 85% are singletons. Input material: PBMCs. The receptors stem from a human donor in good health. CDR3s leave out the opening cysteine and the closing phenylalanine or tryptophan.

V gene	J gene	CDR3 protein
TRBV7-2	TRBJ2-7	ASSLLGTGSSEQY
TRBV7-2	TRBJ1-2	ASSLAISGGYGYT
TRBV14	TRBJ2-5	ASSQLRGQETQY
TRBV5-1	TRBJ1-1	ASSLHPDSNTEAF
TRBV5-6	TRBJ1-2	ASSTWTVIYGYT
TRBV15	TRBJ2-7	ATSRSADSRYEQY
TRBV9	TRBJ2-2	ASSVRSGGAGTGELF
TRBV7-3	TRBJ1-1	ASSLMGGGTEAF
TRBV7-9	TRBJ1-6	ASNQKSDRGDSPLH
TRBV15	TRBJ1-5	ATSRVAEHQPQH
TRBV10-3	TRBJ1-6	AISESSGRGNSPLH
TRBV5-5	TRBJ2-2	ASSQAGVVTGELF
TRBV21-1	TRBJ1-5	ASSKGRTGNQPQH
TRBV5-1	TRBJ2-1	ASSLGGRDLNEQF
TRBV7-7	TRBJ2-7	ASSLSTGAYEQY
TRBV19	TRBJ1-2	ASSRDRDYGYT
TRBV7-9	TRBJ1-1	ASSPDEAF
TRBV7-7	TRBJ2-3	ASSFGGGADTQY
TRBV25-1	TRBJ1-6	ASAGGNVATLPPLH
TRBV5-1	TRBJ1-2	ASSYGQGDTYGYT
TRBV7-9	TRBJ2-1	ASSYGYNEQF
TRBV20-1	TRBJ1-6	SARSGPPLH
TRBV5-1	TRBJ2-1	ASSPRTGDGNEQF
TRBV19	TRBJ2-3	ASSMKRGGTDTQY
TRBV9	TRBJ1-2	ASSGGQGYGYT
TRBV7-8	TRBJ1-2	ASTLRETDPCGYT
TRBV19	TRBJ2-1	ASSPQRGSYNEQF
TRBV5-1	TRBJ1-2	ASSLAGTGEGYT
TRBV5-1	TRBJ1-6	ASSFTGVDSPLH
TRBV5-1	TRBJ1-2	ASSLEGGDGGYT
TRBV6-5	TRBJ1-1	ASSYSGREAF
TRBV12-5	TRBJ1-1	ASGLESGGTEAF
TRBV7-9	TRBJ1-5	ATLAGPDQPQH
TRBV7-2	TRBJ2-1	ASSLGGGGWGNEQF
TRBV4-3	TRBJ2-1	ASSPDRGRGSEQF
TRBV6-4	TRBJ1-6	ASSDRGSNSPLH
TRBV10-3	TRBJ2-7	AISSRRGVSRDEQY
TRBV4-1	TRBJ2-2	ASSSGLAGGPLRTGELF
TRBV6-6	TRBJ2-1	ASGLKLAGVYNEQF
TRBV10-3	TRBJ2-4	AISESGDRRIQY
TRBV7-9	TRBJ2-2	ASSPKGTENTGELF
TRBV2	TRBJ2-2	ASTVIGGGRTGELF